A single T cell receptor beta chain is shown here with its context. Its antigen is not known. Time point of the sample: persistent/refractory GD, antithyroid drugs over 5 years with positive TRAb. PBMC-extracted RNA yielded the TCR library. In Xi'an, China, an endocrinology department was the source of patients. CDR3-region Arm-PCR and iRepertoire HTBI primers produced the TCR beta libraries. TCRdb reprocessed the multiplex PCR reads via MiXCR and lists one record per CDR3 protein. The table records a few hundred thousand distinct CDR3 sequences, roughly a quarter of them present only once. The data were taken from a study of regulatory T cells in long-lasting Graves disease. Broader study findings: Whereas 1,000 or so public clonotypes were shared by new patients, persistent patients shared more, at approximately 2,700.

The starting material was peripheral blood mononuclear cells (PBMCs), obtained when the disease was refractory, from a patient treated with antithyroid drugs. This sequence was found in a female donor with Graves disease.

The CDR3 spells CSARGLAGVSYEQYF. For the CDR3, the DNA is TGCAGTGCTAGAGGACTAGCGGGAGTCTCCTACGAGCAGTACTTC. The genes are TRBV20-1 and TRBJ2-7, with 12 bases fitting TRBD2. The ends lost 1 base at V and 0 bases at J; junction bases unmatched: 1. The CDR3 spans 15 residues. Per the germline V gene, CDR1 is DFQATT and CDR2 is SNEGSKA (reference sequence).